Included here is one T cell receptor (beta chain) sequence, with context. CDR3 length: 13 amino acids. Germline CDR1 and CDR2: SGHVS and FQNEAQ. Trimming shortened V by 2 bases and J by 1 base, and 5 bases separated the two germline ends. Measured with immunoSEQ multiplex PCR; TCRdb has only the in-frame clones, and not every one. The table shows 50,000 to 65,000 clones, with approximately 80% occurring only once. This specimen belongs to a study of T cells in localized non-small cell lung cancer. The rearrangement uses TRBV7-8 and TRBJ1-1, with no clear D. Sequenced here: PBMCs, sampled before any cancer treatment. The clonotype originates from a man aged 35 to 69 with stage II lung adenocarcinoma. The CDR3, as DNA: TGTGCCAGCAGCTTAAGGTGGAACACTGAAGCTTTCTTT. It specifies CASSLRWNTEAFF.